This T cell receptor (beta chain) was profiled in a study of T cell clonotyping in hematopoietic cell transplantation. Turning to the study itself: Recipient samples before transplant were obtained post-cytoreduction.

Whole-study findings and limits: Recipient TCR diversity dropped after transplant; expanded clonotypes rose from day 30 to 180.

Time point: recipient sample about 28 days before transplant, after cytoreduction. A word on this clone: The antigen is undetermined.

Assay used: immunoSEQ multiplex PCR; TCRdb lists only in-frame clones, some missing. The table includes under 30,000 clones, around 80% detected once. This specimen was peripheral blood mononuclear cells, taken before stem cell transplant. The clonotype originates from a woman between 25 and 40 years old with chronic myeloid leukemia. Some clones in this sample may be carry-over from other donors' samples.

The CDR3 sequence is CASSALGLAYEQYV. Here the CDR3 DNA reads TGTGCCAGCAGTGCGTTAGGACTCGCCTACGAGCAGTACGTC. The rearrangement links TRBV2 to TRBJ2-7; perhaps TRBD2 as D (5 bases). Per germline, CDR1 SNHLY and CDR2 FYNNEI. This CDR3 comprises 14 residues. V was cut by 4 bases and J by 2 bases, with 12 bases left in between.